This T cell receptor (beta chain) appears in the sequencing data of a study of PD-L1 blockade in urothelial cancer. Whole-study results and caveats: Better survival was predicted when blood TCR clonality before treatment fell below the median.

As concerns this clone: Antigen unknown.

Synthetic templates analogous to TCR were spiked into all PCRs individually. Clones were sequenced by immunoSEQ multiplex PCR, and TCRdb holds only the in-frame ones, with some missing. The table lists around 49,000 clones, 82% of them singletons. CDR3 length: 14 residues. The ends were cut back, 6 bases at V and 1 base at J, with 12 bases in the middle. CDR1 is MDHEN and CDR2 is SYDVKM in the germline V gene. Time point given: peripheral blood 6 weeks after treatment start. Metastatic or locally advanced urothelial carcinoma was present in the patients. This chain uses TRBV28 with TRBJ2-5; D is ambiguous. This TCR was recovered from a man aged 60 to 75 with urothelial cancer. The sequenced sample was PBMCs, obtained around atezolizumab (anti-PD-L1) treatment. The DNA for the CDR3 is TGTGCCAGCAGCGCCTATCGTTCCCAAGAGACCCAGTACTTC. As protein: CASSAYRSQETQYF.